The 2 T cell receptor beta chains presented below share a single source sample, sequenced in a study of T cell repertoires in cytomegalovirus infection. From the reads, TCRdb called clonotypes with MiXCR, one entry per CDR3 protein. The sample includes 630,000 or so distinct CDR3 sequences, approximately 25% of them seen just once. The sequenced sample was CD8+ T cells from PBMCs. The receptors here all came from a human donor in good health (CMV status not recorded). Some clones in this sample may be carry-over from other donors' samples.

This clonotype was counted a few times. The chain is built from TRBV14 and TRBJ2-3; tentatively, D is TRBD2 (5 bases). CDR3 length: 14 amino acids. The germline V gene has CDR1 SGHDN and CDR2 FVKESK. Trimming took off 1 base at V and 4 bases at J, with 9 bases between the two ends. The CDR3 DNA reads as TGTGCCAGCAGCCAAGCTAGCAGTTCAGATACGCAGTATTTT. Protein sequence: CASSQASSSDTQYF.

The CDR3 loop is CASSAGTGDGYTF. The CDR3, as DNA: TGTGCCAGCAGCGCCGGGACAGGGGATGGCTACACCTTC. The chain links TRBV11-3 to TRBJ1-2, with 10 positions matching TRBD1. The V segment lost 5 bases and the J segment 6 bases; nucleotides outside the gene matches: 3. This CDR3 region has 13 residues. The germline gives CDR1 SGHNT, CDR2 YENEEA. The full variable domain, rest sourced from reference TRBV11-3 and TRBJ1-2, is EAGVVQSPRYKIIEKKQPVAFWCNPISGHNTLYWYLQNLGQGPELLIRYENEEAVDDSQLPKDRFSAERLKGVDSTLKIQPAELGDSAVYLCASSAGTGDGYTFGSGTRLTVV.